This T cell receptor beta chain originates from a study of shared clonotypes between healthy human individuals. Study results and caveats: Approximately 4.6% of naive CD4 clonotypes were common to a handful of donors.

V lost 1 base and J lost 3, with 19 bases in between. Germline assignment: CDR1 SGHVS and CDR2 FNYEAQ. There are 17 residues in the CDR3. Details on this clone: Its specificity is not known.

Only in-frame clones appear in the TCRdb table, and some are missing; sequencing was by immunoSEQ multiplex PCR. The sample has approximately 740,000 clones, nearly 95% seen once; the top ten hold 24%. Terminally differentiated effector memory CD45RA+ cells were excluded by CCR7 positive selection of CD45RO-negative cells. The V call is TRBV7-6, the J call TRBJ2-7, with D perhaps given as TRBD1 or TRBD2 (5 bases each). The specimen sequenced was naive CD8+ T cells sorted from blood. The receptor's source is a man aged 25 to 45 in good health. The CDR3 here is CASSLGDAVPWDYEQYF. The CDR3 DNA sequence: TGTGCCAGCAGCTTAGGGGACGCGGTTCCCTGGGACTACGAGCAGTACTTC.